This entry lists 9 T cell receptor beta chains sequenced from one sample in a study of glioma-infiltrating T cells. The iRepertoire nested amplicon-rescue multiplex PCR amplified TCR alpha and beta CDR3s from RNA. TCRdb passed the multiplex PCR reads through MiXCR, listing each CDR3 protein once. The top ten hold just over 20% of the sample, which has approximately 190,000 distinct CDR3 sequences, around 30% seen once. Sequencing was carried out using glioma tissue, nonneoplastic brain tissue, or PBMCs (not recorded which). Every receptor here comes from a human donor with low-grade glioma or glioblastoma, undergoing nonglioma brain surgery, or in good health (not recorded which).

Ten or more counts support this clonotype. The gene calls are TRBV27 and TRBJ2-7, with 10 bases identical to TRBD1. This CDR3 has 16 amino acids. Germline CDR1 and CDR2: MNHEY and SMNVEV (reference sequence). J gave up 5 bases and V 0 bases, and 7 bases lay outside the gene matches. The CDR3 sequence: CASSLSSGDRGHEQYF. CDR3 DNA sequence: TGTGCCAGCAGTTTATCGTCGGGGGACAGGGGCCACGAGCAGTACTTC.

This clonotype was observed at least ten times. This chain connects TRBV6-1 to TRBJ2-7; possibly TRBD2 for D (6 bases). CDR1 and CDR2 (germline): MNHNS, SASEGT. V dropped 5 bases and J dropped 0 bases, with 20 bases sitting between them. The CDR3 sequence is 17 residues long. CDR3 coding DNA: TGTGCCAGCAGTTCCCTCCTCTGGGCGGGGACCTCCTACGAGCAGTACTTC. Residues: CASSSLLWAGTSYEQYF.

This sequence joins TRBV7-9 and TRBJ1-1, with D possibly being TRBD1 (5 bases). The CDR3 contains 12 residues. Germline loops: CDR1 SEHNR, CDR2 FQNEAQ (reference sequence). With 3 bases removed from V and 8 bases from J, the gap between germline ends came to 10 bases. CDR3 region: CASSLWGWEAFF. CDR3 nucleotide sequence: TGTGCCAGCAGCTTGTGGGGCTGGGAAGCTTTCTTT.

This clonotype was recorded at least ten times. The CDR3 here is CASSSNMNTEAFF. The CDR3 nucleotides are TGTGCCAGCAGCTCAAACATGAACACTGAAGCTTTCTTT. This rearrangement joins TRBV7-2 to TRBJ1-1; D remains unclear. The germline V and J ends were trimmed by 4 bases and 0 bases, with 6 bases remaining between them. CDR3 length equals 13 residues. Germline CDR1 and CDR2: SGHTA and FQGNSA.

With respect to this clonotype: One end of the junction is discordant with germline, which a read error may explain. The chain uses TRBV24-1 and TRBJ2-3; the D is unclear. The CDR3 covers 13 residues. The germline V gene encodes CDR1 KGHDR and CDR2 SFDVKD. The CDR3 sequence is CATCDSHSDTQYF. CDR3 DNA sequence: TGTGCCACCTGTGATTCCCATTCAGATACGCAGTATTTT.

This clonotype was detected only a few times. The V gene is TRBV11-1, the J gene TRBJ2-1, with a weak D call TRBD1 (5 bases). V gave up 11 bases and J gave up 6 bases, with 14 bases separating them. The germline V gene has CDR1 SGHAT and CDR2 FQDESV (reference sequence). The CDR3 sequence is 12 residues long. In DNA form, the CDR3 reads TGTGCCCTCGATGGCAGGGCCAATGAGCAGTTCTTC. It specifies CALDGRANEQFF.

This clonotype was observed at least ten times. J is TRBJ2-3 and V is TRBV20-1; 14 bases are a match to TRBD2. V lost 5 bases to trimming and J lost 10 bases; unmatched junction nucleotides: 2. The CDR3 covers 12 residues. Germline V CDR1 and CDR2: DFQATT, SNEGSKA (reference sequence). The CDR3 is CSAGGLAGAQYF. CDR3 coding DNA: TGCAGTGCTGGGGGACTAGCGGGAGCGCAGTATTTT.

V usage is TRBV6-2 or TRBV6-3 and J usage is TRBJ2-1; 13 bases are shared with TRBD2. This CDR3 is 15 amino acids long. CDR1 and CDR2 (germline): MNHEY, SVGEGT. Trimming took 5 bases from V and 7 from J; bases not matched to a gene: 5. The CDR3 sequence: CASSGRLAGGNEQFF. In DNA form, the CDR3 reads TGTGCCAGCAGTGGAAGACTAGCGGGAGGTAATGAGCAGTTCTTC.

For this clonotype: A much larger clone differs from this one at a single base, so this may be a read error. No conserved phenylalanine or tryptophan is present at the end of the CDR3, so a read error is the likely explanation. The chain links TRBV3-1 to TRBJ1-2; D remains ambiguous. Germline CDR1 and CDR2: LGHDT and YNNKEL (reference sequence). This CDR3 has 15 amino acids. With 2 bases removed from V and 0 bases from J, the gap between germline ends came to 10 bases. The CDR3 region has the DNA TGTGCCAGCAGCCAACCGACCGCTACTAACTATGGCTACACCTCC. As protein: CASSQPTATNYGYTS.